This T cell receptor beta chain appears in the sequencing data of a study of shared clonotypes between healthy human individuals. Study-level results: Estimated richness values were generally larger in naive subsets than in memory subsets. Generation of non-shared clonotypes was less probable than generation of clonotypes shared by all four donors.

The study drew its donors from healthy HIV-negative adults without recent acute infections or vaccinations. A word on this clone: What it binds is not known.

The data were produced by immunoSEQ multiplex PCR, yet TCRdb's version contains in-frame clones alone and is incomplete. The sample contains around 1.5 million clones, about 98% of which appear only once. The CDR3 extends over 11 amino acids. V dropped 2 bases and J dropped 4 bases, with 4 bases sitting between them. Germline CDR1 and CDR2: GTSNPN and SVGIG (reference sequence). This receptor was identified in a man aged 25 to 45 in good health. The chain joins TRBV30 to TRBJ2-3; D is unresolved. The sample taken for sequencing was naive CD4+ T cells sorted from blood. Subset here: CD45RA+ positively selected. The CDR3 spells CAWSRSDTQYF. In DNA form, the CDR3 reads TGTGCCTGGAGTAGGTCAGATACGCAGTATTTT.